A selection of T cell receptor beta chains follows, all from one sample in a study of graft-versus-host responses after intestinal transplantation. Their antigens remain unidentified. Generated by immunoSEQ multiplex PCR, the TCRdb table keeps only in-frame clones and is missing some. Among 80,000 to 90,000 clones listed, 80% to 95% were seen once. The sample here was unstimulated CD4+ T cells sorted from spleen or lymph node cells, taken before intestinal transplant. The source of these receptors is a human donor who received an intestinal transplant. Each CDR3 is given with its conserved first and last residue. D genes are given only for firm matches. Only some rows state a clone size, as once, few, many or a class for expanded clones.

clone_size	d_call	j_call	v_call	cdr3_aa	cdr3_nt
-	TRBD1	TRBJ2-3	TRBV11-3	CASVQGIDTDTQYF	TGTGCCAGCGTACAGGGGATCGACACAGATACGCAGTATTTT
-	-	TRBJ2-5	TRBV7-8	CASLTHPLHPARGETQYF	TGTGCCAGCCTCACCCACCCCCTACATCCGGCTAGGGGGGAGACCCAGTACTTC
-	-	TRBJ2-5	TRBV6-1	CASSVLKTQYF	TGTGCCAGCAGTGTCTTAAAGACCCAGTACTTC
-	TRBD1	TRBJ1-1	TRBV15	CATSRDMGQKNTEAFF	TGTGCCACCAGCAGAGATATGGGACAGAAGAACACTGAAGCTTTCTTT
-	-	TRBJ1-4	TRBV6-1	CASSDFGFLTGNEKLFF	TGTGCCAGCAGTGATTTCGGGTTTTTAACGGGTAATGAAAAACTGTTTTTT
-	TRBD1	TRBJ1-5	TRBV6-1	CASSPDRGRSQPQHF	TGTGCCAGCAGTCCGGACAGGGGTCGGAGTCAGCCCCAGCATTTT
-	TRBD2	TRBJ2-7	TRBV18	CASSPPASGRTGAYEQYF	TGTGCCAGCTCACCACCAGCTAGCGGGAGAACGGGGGCCTACGAGCAGTACTTC
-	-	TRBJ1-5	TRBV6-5	CASSYSGGFNQPQHF	TGTGCCAGCAGTTACTCGGGCGGTTTCAATCAGCCCCAGCATTTT
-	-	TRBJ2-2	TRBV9	CASSNTGELFF	TGTGCCAGCAGCAACACCGGGGAGCTGTTTTTT
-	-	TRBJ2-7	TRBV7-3	CASSLGGTVAYEQYF	TGTGCCAGCAGCTTAGGGGGGACAGTTGCCTACGAGCAGTACTTC
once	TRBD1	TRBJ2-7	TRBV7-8	CASSFPRTGGVHEQYF	TGTGCCAGCAGCTTCCCCAGGACAGGGGGCGTCCACGAGCAGTACTTC
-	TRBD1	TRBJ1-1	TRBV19	CASSIRQGMGTEAFF	TGTGCCAGTAGTATAAGACAGGGTATGGGCACTGAAGCTTTCTTT
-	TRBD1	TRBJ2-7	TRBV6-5	CASSYSGTVPYYEQYF	TGTGCCAGCAGTTACTCCGGGACAGTCCCCTACTACGAGCAGTACTTC
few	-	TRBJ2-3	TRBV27	CASSSGYTDTQYF	TGTGCCAGCAGTTCCGGGTACACAGATACGCAGTATTTT
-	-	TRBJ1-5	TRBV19	CASIEGELGPQHF	TGTGCCAGTATTGAGGGGGAGCTTGGGCCCCAGCATTTT
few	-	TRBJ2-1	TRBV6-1	CASSSTGYNEQFF	TGTGCCAGCAGTAGCACAGGGTACAATGAGCAGTTCTTC
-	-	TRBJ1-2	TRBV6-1	CASSEAGRPNYGYTF	TGTGCCAGCAGTGAAGCAGGGAGGCCTAACTATGGCTACACCTTC
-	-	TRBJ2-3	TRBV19	CASTPKGRDTQYF	TGTGCCAGTACCCCGAAGGGGAGGGATACGCAGTATTTT
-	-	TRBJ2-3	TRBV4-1	CASSQRRGGDTDTQYF	TGCGCCAGCAGCCAAAGGAGAGGGGGGGACACAGATACGCAGTATTTT
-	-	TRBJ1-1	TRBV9	CASSVRGAGNTEAFF	TGTGCCAGCAGCGTCCGGGGGGCAGGGAACACTGAAGCTTTCTTT